Listed below are T cell receptor beta chains from one sample, sequenced in a study of blood T cell repertoires in COVID-19. Sequencing was performed with immunoSEQ multiplex PCR; in TCRdb, only in-frame clones are kept and a portion is missing. The sample yields 240,000 or so clones, roughly 87% seen once. Source material: peripheral blood. The origin of the receptors is a man aged 55 to 70 who had recovered from COVID-19. The CDR3 runs from the conserved cysteine through the conserved F or W. The D gene is left open where the match is weak. Expanded clones get a size class; other rows say once, few or many, or leave the size out.

V: TRBV3-1/TRBV3-2; D: NA; J: TRBJ1-5; size: NA; CDR3: CASSQDRGSNQPQHF; DNA: TGTGCCAGCAGCCAAGATAGAGGCAGTAATCAGCCCCAGCATTTT
V: TRBV2; D: NA; J: TRBJ1-5; size: NA; CDR3: CASSVRTASNQPQHF; DNA: TGTGCCAGCAGTGTAAGGACAGCTAGCAATCAGCCCCAGCATTTT
V: TRBV5-8; D: TRBD1; J: TRBJ2-1; size: NA; CDR3: CASSFYRGPVTGQFF; DNA: TGTGCCAGCAGCTTTTACAGGGGCCCCGTTACCGGGCAGTTCTTC
V: TRBV5-1; D: NA; J: TRBJ1-3; size: NA; CDR3: CASSLSPGGGSGNTIYF; DNA: TGCGCCAGCAGCTTATCTCCGGGAGGTGGGTCTGGAAACACCATATATTTT
V: TRBV18; D: NA; J: TRBJ1-2; size: NA; CDR3: CASSRTLLGGPNYGYTF; DNA: TGTGCCAGCTCCAGAACCCTGCTAGGTGGCCCAAACTATGGCTACACCTTC
V: TRBV3-1/TRBV3-2; D: NA; J: TRBJ1-5; size: NA; CDR3: CASSQASGLYSNQPQHF; DNA: TGTGCCAGCAGCCAAGCCTCGGGATTATATAGCAATCAGCCCCAGCATTTT
V: TRBV6-5; D: TRBD1; J: TRBJ2-7; size: NA; CDR3: CASSKTGAPYEQYF; DNA: TGTGCCAGCAGTAAGACAGGGGCCCCCTACGAGCAGTACTTC
V: TRBV6-1; D: NA; J: TRBJ1-2; size: NA; CDR3: CASSEAYLGARGYTF; DNA: TGTGCCAGCAGTGAAGCGTACTTAGGGGCTCGGGGCTACACCTTC
V: TRBV6-1; D: NA; J: TRBJ1-2; size: NA; CDR3: CASSERGGARGYTF; DNA: TGTGCCAGCAGTGAGCGGGGGGGCGCAAGGGGCTACACCTTC
V: TRBV10-3; D: NA; J: TRBJ2-3; size: once; CDR3: CAISDTPGADTQYF; DNA: TGTGCCATCAGTGATACCCCAGGCGCAGATACGCAGTATTTT
V: TRBV28; D: NA; J: TRBJ1-1; size: NA; CDR3: CASSRNRGGITEAFF; DNA: TGTGCCAGCAGTCGCAACCGGGGGGGGATCACTGAAGCTTTCTTT
V: TRBV25-1; D: TRBD1; J: TRBJ2-5; size: NA; CDR3: CATGDRGFETQYF; DNA: TGTGCCACCGGGGACAGGGGATTTGAGACCCAGTACTTC
V: TRBV27; D: TRBD1; J: TRBJ2-3; size: NA; CDR3: CASRDVQGFIKDTQYF; DNA: TGTGCCAGCAGAGACGTACAGGGGTTTATTAAAGATACGCAGTATTTT
V: TRBV10-3; D: TRBD1; J: TRBJ2-2; size: NA; CDR3: CAISNRGSAGELFF; DNA: TGTGCCATCAGTAACAGGGGGAGTGCCGGGGAGCTGTTTTTT
V: TRBV2; D: TRBD2; J: TRBJ2-3; size: NA; CDR3: CASSEERSGGARNTQYF; DNA: TGTGCCAGCAGTGAAGAGCGTAGCGGGGGTGCAAGGAATACGCAGTATTTT
V: TRBV5-1; D: TRBD2; J: TRBJ2-3; size: NA; CDR3: CASSLASGNTDTQYF; DNA: TGCGCCAGCAGCTTGGCTAGCGGAAACACAGATACGCAGTATTTT
V: TRBV7-6; D: TRBD1; J: TRBJ2-3; size: NA; CDR3: CASSLASGTGGDTQYF; DNA: TGTGCCAGCAGCTTAGCGTCGGGGACAGGGGGCGATACGCAGTATTTT
V: TRBV12-5; D: TRBD1; J: TRBJ2-1; size: NA; CDR3: CASGSRDRGGYNEQFF; DNA: TGTGCTAGTGGTTCCCGGGACAGGGGGGGGTACAATGAGCAGTTCTTC
V: TRBV9; D: NA; J: TRBJ1-6; size: NA; CDR3: CASSPGGARVISPLHF; DNA: TGTGCCAGCAGCCCGGGAGGGGCTAGAGTCATTTCACCCCTCCACTTT
V: TRBV24-1; D: NA; J: TRBJ2-3; size: NA; CDR3: CATSDLKGGGTDTQYF; DNA: TGTGCCACCAGTGATTTGAAGGGAGGAGGAACAGATACGCAGTATTTT
V: TRBV5-4; D: NA; J: TRBJ1-2; size: NA; CDR3: CASSLGAGLKGGYTF; DNA: TGTGCCAGCAGCTTGGGGGCAGGGCTTAAGGGTGGCTACACCTTC
V: TRBV28; D: NA; J: TRBJ1-2; size: once; CDR3: CASRRQTGNYGYTF; DNA: TGTGCCAGCAGGCGACAGACGGGTAACTATGGCTACACCTTC
V: TRBV28; D: NA; J: TRBJ2-7; size: NA; CDR3: CASITQGKSHEQYF; DNA: TGTGCCAGCATTACGCAGGGGAAGTCCCACGAGCAGTACTTC
V: TRBV18; D: TRBD1; J: TRBJ2-1; size: NA; CDR3: CASSPGPGQGAYEQFF; DNA: TGTGCCAGCTCACCCGGACCGGGACAGGGGGCCTATGAGCAGTTCTTC
V: TRBV14; D: NA; J: TRBJ1-2; size: NA; CDR3: CASSQTGHNYGYTF; DNA: TGTGCCAGCAGCCAGACGGGACATAACTATGGCTACACCTTC
V: TRBV27; D: TRBD1; J: TRBJ1-1; size: NA; CDR3: CASSPRADRVYTEAFF; DNA: TGTGCCAGCAGTCCCAGAGCGGACAGGGTTTACACTGAAGCTTTCTTT
V: TRBV6-5; D: NA; J: TRBJ2-7; size: NA; CDR3: CASSFAGTGTYEQYF; DNA: TGTGCCAGCAGTTTTGCAGGGACTGGTACCTACGAGCAGTACTTC
V: TRBV4-1; D: TRBD1; J: TRBJ1-5; size: NA; CDR3: CASSQVPGQVRQPQHF; DNA: TGCGCCAGCAGCCAAGTACCGGGACAGGTCAGGCAGCCCCAGCATTTT
V: TRBV2; D: NA; J: TRBJ2-3; size: NA; CDR3: CASSRDRRTDTQYF; DNA: TGTGCCAGCAGTCGAGACAGACGCACAGATACGCAGTATTTT
V: TRBV30; D: NA; J: TRBJ2-5; size: NA; CDR3: CALGAQTQYF; DNA: TGTGCCTTGGGGGCGCAGACCCAGTACTTC
V: TRBV5-5; D: NA; J: TRBJ2-2; size: NA; CDR3: CASSLASTTNTGELFF; DNA: TGTGCCAGCAGCTTGGCTAGTACTACGAACACCGGGGAGCTGTTTTTT
V: TRBV5-1; D: TRBD2; J: TRBJ2-3; size: NA; CDR3: CASNRLTSGVPTDTQYF; DNA: TGCGCCAGCAACAGACTTACTAGCGGGGTACCCACAGATACGCAGTATTTT
V: TRBV12-2; D: NA; J: TRBJ1-2; size: NA; CDR3: CASRLKRGNPNYGYTF; DNA: TGTGCAAGTCGCCTAAAAAGGGGGAACCCTAACTATGGCTACACCTTC
V: TRBV9; D: NA; J: TRBJ1-2; size: NA; CDR3: CASSVDGGLDYGYTF; DNA: TGTGCCAGCAGCGTAGACGGGGGATTGGACTATGGCTACACCTTC
V: TRBV7-9; D: NA; J: TRBJ1-6; size: NA; CDR3: CASSLVQGTSPLHF; DNA: TGTGCCAGCAGCTTGGTACAGGGTACCTCACCCCTCCACTTT
V: TRBV9; D: NA; J: TRBJ1-2; size: NA; CDR3: CASSVGQGNYGYTF; DNA: TGTGCCAGCAGCGTAGGTCAGGGGAACTATGGCTACACCTTC
V: TRBV29-1; D: TRBD2; J: TRBJ2-2; size: NA; CDR3: CSVGPGGLTGELFF; DNA: TGCAGCGTTGGACCGGGGGGTCTCACCGGGGAGCTGTTTTTT
V: TRBV7-8; D: NA; J: TRBJ2-3; size: NA; CDR3: CASSFTETGYTQYF; DNA: TGTGCCAGCAGCTTCACTGAAACCGGGTATACGCAGTATTTT
V: TRBV18; D: NA; J: TRBJ2-5; size: NA; CDR3: CASSPIQFRETQYF; DNA: TGTGCCAGCTCACCGATCCAGTTTCGCGAGACCCAGTACTTC
V: TRBV7-9; D: TRBD1; J: TRBJ2-2; size: few; CDR3: CASSLTGAGELFF; DNA: TGTGCCAGCAGCCTGACAGGGGCCGGGGAGCTGTTTTTT
V: TRBV6-5; D: NA; J: TRBJ2-2; size: NA; CDR3: CASTSSTGNTGELFF; DNA: TGTGCCAGCACCTCCTCGACAGGGAACACCGGGGAGCTGTTTTTT
V: TRBV5-1; D: NA; J: TRBJ1-2; size: NA; CDR3: CASSHPLGGVNYGYTF; DNA: TGCGCCAGCAGCCACCCTCTTGGGGGCGTTAACTATGGCTACACCTTC
V: TRBV5-1; D: NA; J: TRBJ2-3; size: NA; CDR3: CASRLLTGTDTQYF; DNA: TGCGCCAGCAGACTGCTGACAGGAACAGATACGCAGTATTTT
V: TRBV6-5; D: NA; J: TRBJ1-2; size: NA; CDR3: CATDYYGYTF; DNA: TGTGCCACCGACTACTATGGCTACACCTTC
V: TRBV2; D: NA; J: TRBJ1-2; size: NA; CDR3: CASRGTLRGYTF; DNA: TGTGCCAGCAGGGGGACTCTGCGGGGCTACACCTTC
V: TRBV19; D: TRBD1; J: TRBJ2-1; size: NA; CDR3: CASSIGTGSSYNEQFF; DNA: TGTGCCAGTAGTATAGGGACAGGTAGCTCCTACAATGAGCAGTTCTTC
V: TRBV27; D: TRBD1; J: TRBJ1-4; size: NA; CDR3: CASRGPTGGGEKLFF; DNA: TGTGCCAGCAGGGGCCCGACAGGGGGCGGTGAAAAACTGTTTTTT
V: TRBV24-1; D: NA; J: TRBJ1-5; size: NA; CDR3: CATSHRSNQPQHF; DNA: TGTGCCACCAGTCACAGAAGCAATCAGCCCCAGCATTTT
V: TRBV9; D: TRBD1; J: TRBJ1-1; size: NA; CDR3: CASSVLPGQGRPFF; DNA: TGTGCCAGCAGCGTCCTCCCGGGACAGGGTAGACCTTTCTTT
V: TRBV5-1; D: TRBD1; J: TRBJ2-3; size: NA; CDR3: CASSLAQGASDTQYF; DNA: TGCGCCAGCAGCCTCGCACAGGGGGCCTCTGATACGCAGTATTTT
V: TRBV1; D: NA; J: TRBJ2-1; size: once; CDR3: CTSSQEGRAGENEQFF; DNA: TGCACCAGCAGCCAAGAGGGAAGGGCAGGGGAAAATGAGCAGTTCTTC
V: TRBV10-3; D: TRBD1; J: TRBJ1-5; size: NA; CDR3: CAISETGAANQPQHF; DNA: TGTGCCATCAGTGAGACAGGGGCGGCGAATCAGCCCCAGCATTTT
V: TRBV3-1/TRBV3-2; D: NA; J: TRBJ2-7; size: NA; CDR3: CASSQGEREQYF; DNA: TGTGCCAGCAGCCAAGGAGAGCGAGAGCAGTACTTC